The 6 T cell receptor beta chains below all came from one sample that was sequenced in a study of early T cells in non-severe SARS-CoV-2 infection. TCRdb reprocessed the 5' RACE reads with MiXCR, giving one entry per CDR3 protein. The sample yields 20,000 to 25,000 distinct CDR3 sequences, less than 5.5% seen once. Material for sequencing was whole blood. These receptor sequences come from an adult who was a healthcare worker with PCR-confirmed SARS-CoV-2 infection or an uninfected control (not recorded which).

The rearrangement joins TRBV19 to TRBJ2-1, with a possible D match to TRBD1 (5 bases). CDR1 LNHDA and CDR2 SQIVND come from the germline V gene (reference sequence). V was shortened by 3 bases and J by 4 bases, with 13 bases between the two germline ends. The CDR3 runs to 15 residues. CDR3 sequence: CASSIGLGDYNEQFF. The DNA for the CDR3 is TGTGCCAGTAGTATTGGCCTAGGGGATTACAATGAGCAGTTCTTC.

This clonotype is medium-sized in the sample. The V and J genes are TRBV7-9 and TRBJ1-2, with no clear D. The V gene lost 4 bases and the J gene lost 4 bases, with 13 bases spanning the gap. Germline CDR1 SEHNR, CDR2 FQNEAQ (reference sequence). The CDR3 has 14 amino acids. DNA of the CDR3: TGTGCCAGCAGCTCCGAGACAACCCGCTATGGCTACACCTTC. This sequence encodes CASSSETTRYGYTF.

The chain uses TRBV7-9 and TRBJ1-4, with D maybe TRBD1 (6 bases). The CDR3 consists of 14 residues. Germline V CDR1 and CDR2: SEHNR, FQNEAQ (reference sequence). V gave up 5 bases and J gave up 7 bases, with 14 bases separating them. CDR3 nucleotide sequence: TGTGCCAGCAGCGTACAGGGAGTAGGTGAAAAACTGTTTTTT. Its protein is CASSVQGVGEKLFF.

This chain uses TRBV20-1 with TRBJ1-1; D is unresolved. The CDR3 covers 14 residues. The germline V gene encodes CDR1 DFQATT and CDR2 SNEGSKA (reference sequence). Trimming took off 4 bases at V and 7 bases at J, with 19 bases between the two ends. The CDR3 region is CSANPGLDSGEAFF. DNA for the CDR3: TGCAGTGCTAACCCCGGGTTAGATTCCGGTGAAGCTTTCTTT.

In its sample, this clonotype ranks as medium-sized. This chain joins TRBV5-4 and TRBJ2-5, with D possibly called TRBD1 or TRBD2 (5 bases each). The V end was cut by 0 bases, the J end by 6 bases, with 15 bases between. This CDR3 region has 15 residues. Germline V gene lookup returns CDR1 SGHNT and CDR2 YYREEE (reference sequence). CDR3: CASSLVWDDEQTQYF. The CDR3 coding sequence is TGTGCCAGCAGCTTGGTTTGGGACGATGAACAGACCCAGTACTTC.

By share, this clonotype ranks as medium-sized. J is TRBJ2-7 and V is TRBV3-1; TRBD1 aligns across 10 bases. The germline V gene encodes CDR1 LGHDT and CDR2 YNNKEL (reference sequence). This CDR3 region has 16 residues. The V and J ends lost 2 bases and 5 bases, in that order; junction bases with no gene match: 9. CDR3 DNA sequence: TGTGCCAGCAGCCAACCGTTAGGACAGGGGGTAGACGAGCAGTACTTC. Amino acids: CASSQPLGQGVDEQYF.